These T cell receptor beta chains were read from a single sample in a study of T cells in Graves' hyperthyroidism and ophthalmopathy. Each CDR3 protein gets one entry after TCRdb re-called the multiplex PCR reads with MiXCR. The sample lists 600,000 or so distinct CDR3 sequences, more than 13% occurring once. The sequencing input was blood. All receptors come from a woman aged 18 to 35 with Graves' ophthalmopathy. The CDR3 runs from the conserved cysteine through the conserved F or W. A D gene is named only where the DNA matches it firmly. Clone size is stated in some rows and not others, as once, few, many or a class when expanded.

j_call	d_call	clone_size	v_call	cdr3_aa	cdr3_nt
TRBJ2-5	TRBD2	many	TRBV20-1	CSARVSSGSLQETQYF	TGCAGTGCTAGAGTTAGTAGCGGGAGCCTCCAAGAGACCCAGTACTTC
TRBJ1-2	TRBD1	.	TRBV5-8	CASSTPTRGLDYGYTF	TGTGCCAGCAGCACCCCAACCAGGGGGCTCGACTATGGCTACACCTTC
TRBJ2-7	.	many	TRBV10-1	CASSEIDVNYEQYF	TGCGCCAGCAGTGAAATCGACGTTAACTACGAGCAGTACTTC
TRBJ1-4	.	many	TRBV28	CASSIQGTNEKLFF	TGTGCCAGCAGTATTCAAGGGACTAATGAAAAACTGTTTTTT
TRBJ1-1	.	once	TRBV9	CASSGPGTTEAFF	TGTGCCAGCAGCGGCCCAGGGACCACTGAAGCTTTCTTT
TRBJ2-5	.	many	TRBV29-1	CSVETGANTRETQYF	TGCAGCGTTGAGACCGGGGCCAATACTCGGGAGACCCAGTACTTC
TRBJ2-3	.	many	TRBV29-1	CSVEWGNTDTQYF	TGCAGCGTTGAATGGGGGAACACAGATACGCAGTATTTT
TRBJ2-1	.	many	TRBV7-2	CASSLTGRKQFF	TGTGCCAGCAGCTTAACTGGGCGGAAGCAGTTCTTC
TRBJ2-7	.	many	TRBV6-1	CASSPVDTSYEQYF	TGTGCCAGCAGTCCCGTGGACACATCCTACGAGCAGTACTTC
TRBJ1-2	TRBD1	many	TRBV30	CAWQTGTGDGYTF	TGTGCCTGGCAGACCGGGACAGGAGATGGCTACACCTTC
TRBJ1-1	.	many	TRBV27	CASSYATMNTEAFF	TGTGCCAGCAGTTATGCGACCATGAACACTGAAGCTTTCTTT
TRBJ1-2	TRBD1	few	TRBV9	CASETGIGQGYTF	TGTGCCAGCGAGACAGGGATAGGTCAAGGCTACACCTTC
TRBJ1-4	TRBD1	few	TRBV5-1	CASSYLGQGEEKLFF	TGCGCCAGCAGCTACCTGGGACAGGGGGAGGAAAAACTGTTTTTT
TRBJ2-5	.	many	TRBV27	CASSLSPRGQETQYF	TGTGCCAGCAGTTTATCCCCGCGGGGCCAAGAGACCCAGTACTTC
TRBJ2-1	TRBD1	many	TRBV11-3	CASSQTQGGYNEQFF	TGTGCCAGCAGCCAAACACAGGGGGGCTACAATGAGCAGTTCTTC
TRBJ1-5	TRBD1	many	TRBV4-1	CASSPWTGSQPQHF	TGCGCCAGCAGCCCATGGACAGGGAGTCAGCCCCAGCATTTT
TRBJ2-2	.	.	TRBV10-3	CAITTGTGELFF	TGTGCCATCACAACAGGCACCGGGGAGCTGTTTTTT
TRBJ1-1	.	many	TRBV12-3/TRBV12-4	CASSFRGALSAFF	TGTGCCAGCAGTTTCAGAGGGGCGTTGAGTGCTTTCTTT
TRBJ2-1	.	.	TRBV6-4	CASSQAERGDNEQFF	TGTGCCAGCAGCCAAGCTGAACGCGGGGACAATGAGCAGTTCTTC
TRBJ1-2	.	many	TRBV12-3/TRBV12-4	CASSLIGSRSYGYTF	TGTGCCAGCAGTTTAATCGGAAGTCGGTCCTATGGCTACACCTTC
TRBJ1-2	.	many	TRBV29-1	CSVDPTQANGYTF	TGCAGCGTTGACCCTACTCAAGCTAATGGCTACACCTTC
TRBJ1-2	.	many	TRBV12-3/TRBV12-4	CASSLGVGYGYTF	TGTGCCAGCAGTTTGGGGGTTGGCTATGGCTACACCTTC
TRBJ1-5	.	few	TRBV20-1	CSANPGGQSNQPQHF	TGCAGTGCTAACCCCGGTGGTCAGAGCAATCAGCCCCAGCATTTT
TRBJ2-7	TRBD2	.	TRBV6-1	CASRSPSGGTYEQYF	TGTGCCAGCAGGTCCCCTAGCGGGGGTACCTACGAGCAGTACTTC
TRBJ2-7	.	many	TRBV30	CAWSPSFGPWSAYF	TGTGCCTGGAGTCCATCCTTCGGCCCTTGGTCAGCGTACTTC
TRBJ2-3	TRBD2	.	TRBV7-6	CASSSSVAGGPTDTQYF	TGTGCCAGCAGCTCAAGTGTAGCGGGAGGACCCACAGATACGCAGTATTTT
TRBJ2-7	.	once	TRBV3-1	CASSPRDGPYEQYF	TGTGCCAGCAGCCCCCGGGACGGACCCTACGAGCAGTACTTC
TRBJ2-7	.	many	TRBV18	CASSPRGTWIYEQYF	TGTGCCAGCTCACCACGGGGGACTTGGATCTACGAGCAGTACTTC
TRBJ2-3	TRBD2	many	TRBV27	CASSLGGLTQYF	TGTGCCAGCAGTTTGGGGGGGTTGACGCAGTATTTT
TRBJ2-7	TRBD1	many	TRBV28	CASRRTGSYEQYF	TGTGCCAGCAGACGGACAGGTTCCTACGAGCAGTACTTC
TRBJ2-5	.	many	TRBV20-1	CSASVADQRETQYF	TGCAGTGCTAGTGTAGCGGATCAAAGAGAGACCCAGTACTTC
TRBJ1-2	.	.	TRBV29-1	CSDGGSVYTF	TGCAGCGACGGGGGATCAGTCTACACCTTC
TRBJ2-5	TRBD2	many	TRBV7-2	CASSSTGGPASGRAGYF	TGTGCCAGCAGCTCCACAGGAGGCCCGGCTAGCGGGAGGGCCGGGTACTTC
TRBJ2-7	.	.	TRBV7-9	CAILGVGHGSYDQYF	TGTGCCATCTTGGGGGTTGGGCACGGGAGCTACGATCAGTACTTC
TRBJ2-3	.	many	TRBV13	CASSFRTDTQYF	TGTGCCAGCAGCTTCCGGACAGATACGCAGTATTTT
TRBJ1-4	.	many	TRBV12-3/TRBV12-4	CASSLRQQNEKLFF	TGTGCCAGCAGTTTGAGGCAGCAGAATGAAAAACTGTTTTTT
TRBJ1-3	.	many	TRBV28	CASSFRGVSGNTIYF	TGTGCCAGCAGTTTTAGGGGGGTGTCCGGAAACACCATATATTTT
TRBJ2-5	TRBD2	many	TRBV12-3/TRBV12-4	CASSLARLAGEYQETQYF	TGTGCCAGCAGTTTAGCGCGCCTAGCGGGAGAGTACCAAGAGACCCAGTACTTC
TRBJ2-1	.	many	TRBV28	CASSFGLSSYNEQFF	TGTGCCAGCAGTTTCGGGCTAAGCTCCTACAATGAGCAGTTCTTC
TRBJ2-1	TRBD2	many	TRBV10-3	CAIKAGLGRNEQFF	TGTGCCATCAAGGCGGGACTAGGGCGGAATGAGCAGTTCTTC
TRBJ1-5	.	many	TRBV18	CASSSSGPLSNQPQHF	TGTGCCAGCTCATCGAGTGGACCCCTTAGCAATCAGCCCCAGCATTTT
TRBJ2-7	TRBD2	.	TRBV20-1	CSASSAGVREQYF	TGCAGTGCTTCCTCAGCGGGAGTCCGCGAGCAGTACTTC
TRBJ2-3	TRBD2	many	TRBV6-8	CASPPALPSGSTDTQYF	TGTGCCAGCCCCCCAGCCCTTCCTAGCGGTTCTACAGATACGCAGTATTTT
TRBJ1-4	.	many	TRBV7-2	CASSVWTGGNEKLFF	TGTGCCAGCAGCGTGTGGACCGGGGGCAATGAAAAACTGTTTTTT
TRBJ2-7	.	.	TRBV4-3	CASSQDTVGGATTYEQYF	TGCGCCAGCAGCCAAGATACCGTTGGAGGGGCTACAACCTACGAGCAGTACTTC
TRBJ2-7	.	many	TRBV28	CASSSLGGYEQYF	TGTGCCAGCAGTTCCCTAGGGGGATACGAGCAGTACTTC
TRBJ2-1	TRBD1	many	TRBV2	CASSESGQGASYNEQFF	TGTGCCAGCAGTGAATCAGGACAGGGGGCTTCCTACAATGAGCAGTTCTTC